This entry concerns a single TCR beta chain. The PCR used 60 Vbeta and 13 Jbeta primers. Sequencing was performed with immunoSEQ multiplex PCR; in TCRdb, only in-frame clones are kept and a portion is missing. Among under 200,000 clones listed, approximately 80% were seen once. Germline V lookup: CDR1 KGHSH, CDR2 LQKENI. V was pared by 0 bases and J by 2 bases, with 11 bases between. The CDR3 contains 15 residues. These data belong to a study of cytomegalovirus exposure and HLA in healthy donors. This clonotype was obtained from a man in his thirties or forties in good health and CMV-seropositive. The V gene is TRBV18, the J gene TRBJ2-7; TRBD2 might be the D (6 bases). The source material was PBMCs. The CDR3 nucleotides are TGTGCCAGCTCACCACCGCAGGGAGGCACCTACGAGCAGTACTTC. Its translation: CASSPPQGGTYEQYF.